This is a list of T cell receptor beta chains from one sample in a study of T cells after yellow fever vaccination. TCRdb processed the 5' RACE reads anew with MiXCR; each CDR3 protein has one entry. The sample contains some 600,000 distinct CDR3 sequences, more than 9% of which appear only once. The material sequenced was PBMCs, taken on the day of the yellow fever booster vaccination. These receptors all come from a young man who received the YFV17D yellow fever vaccine. CDR3s include the opening cysteine and the closing phenylalanine or tryptophan. The D gene is left open where the match is weak. The size of a clone is reported for some rows only, either as once, few or many, or as a class for expanded clones.

cdr3_length j_call clone_size v_call d_call cdr3_nt cdr3_aa
15 TRBJ2-5 NA TRBV12-3/TRBV12-4 TRBD2 TGTGCCAGCAGTCTGAGACTAGCGGGGCAAGAGACCCAGTACTTC CASSLRLAGQETQYF
14 TRBJ2-1 NA TRBV20-1 TRBD2 TGCAGTGCTACCGGGACTAGCGGAGACAATGAGCAGTTCTTC CSATGTSGDNEQFF
15 TRBJ2-1 many TRBV7-2 TRBD2 TGTGCCAGCGGTACCAAGCGGGACTTTTACAATGAGCAGTTCTTC CASGTKRDFYNEQFF
14 TRBJ1-5 once TRBV28 NA TGTGCCAGCAGTTACCCCGGCGAGAATCAGCCCCAGCATTTT CASSYPGENQPQHF
15 TRBJ2-1 NA TRBV20-1 TRBD1 TGCAGTGCTAGAACGGACAGGGTTGATTTCAATGAGCAGTTCTTC CSARTDRVDFNEQFF
16 TRBJ2-1 NA TRBV19 NA TGTGCCAGTAAGGAATCGGGGGACCAGGCATCCAATGAGCAGTTCTTC CASKESGDQASNEQFF
15 TRBJ2-3 few TRBV20-1 NA TGCAGTGCTAGAGATCCCGTAGACCGCACAGATACGCAGTATTTT CSARDPVDRTDTQYF
14 TRBJ2-2 NA TRBV28 TRBD2 TGTGCCAGCAGTTTTGGAGCGGGAACCGGGGAGCTGTTTTTT CASSFGAGTGELFF
13 TRBJ1-2 NA TRBV29-1 TRBD1 TGCAGCGGCCTCGACAGGGGTGTCTATGGCTACACCTTC CSGLDRGVYGYTF
15 TRBJ1-5 few TRBV7-2 NA TGTGCCAGCAGCTTAGTGGGGGGGGCCTTACAGCCCCAGCATTTT CASSLVGGALQPQHF
16 TRBJ1-1 NA TRBV7-2 TRBD1 TGTGCCAGCAGCTTAATCCCAAACAGGGGCCAATCTGAAGCTTTCTTT CASSLIPNRGQSEAFF
14 TRBJ2-3 NA TRBV7-6 NA TGTGCCAGCAGCCTAGAGTCCGATATAGATACGCAGTATTTT CASSLESDIDTQYF
13 TRBJ2-2 few TRBV10-2 NA TGCGCCAGCACCGGACGAAGGGCCGGGGAGCTGTTTTTT CASTGRRAGELFF
14 TRBJ2-7 many TRBV12-3/TRBV12-4 TRBD2 TGTGCCAGCAGCCTTAGCGGGAGCCCCTACGAGCAGTACTTC CASSLSGSPYEQYF
15 TRBJ2-7 few TRBV6-1 NA TGTGCCAGCAGTGACCCCGGGGGTTGGAGCTACGAGCAGTACTTC CASSDPGGWSYEQYF
13 TRBJ1-2 NA TRBV11-2 NA TGTGCCAGCAGTCGGATGGACTACTATGGCTACACCTTC CASSRMDYYGYTF
16 TRBJ1-2 NA TRBV7-8 TRBD1 TGTGCCAGCAGCTTAGCCTCAGGGGGCCCGGTTTCCGGCTACACCTTC CASSLASGGPVSGYTF
20 TRBJ2-3 NA TRBV12-3/TRBV12-4 NA TGTGCCAGCAGTTTGATCCGTCATGAGGGAAGGGGCTGGAGACCAGATACGCAGTATTTT CASSLIRHEGRGWRPDTQYF
15 TRBJ2-7 NA TRBV7-2 TRBD2 TGTGCCAGCAGCTTAGCGAGGACTAGGAACAACGAGCAGTACTTC CASSLARTRNNEQYF
14 TRBJ2-1 NA TRBV5-6 NA TGTGCCAGCAGCTCTAAAGGGCTCTACAATGAGCAGTTCTTC CASSSKGLYNEQFF
15 TRBJ2-2 NA TRBV6-2/TRBV6-3 NA TGTGCCAGCAGTTATCCCCCCCCAGGCACCGGGGAGCTGTTTTTT CASSYPPPGTGELFF
16 TRBJ2-7 few TRBV20-1 NA TGCAGTGCTAGAGATCGCGCCGGGACGTATTACTACGAGCAGTACTTC CSARDRAGTYYYEQYF
15 TRBJ2-3 NA TRBV27 TRBD2 TGTGCCAGCAGACCCCAGAGCGGGAGTGTAGATACGCAGTATTTT CASRPQSGSVDTQYF
14 TRBJ2-1 NA TRBV5-4 NA TGTGCCAGCAGCTTGGATTACGAGCCTACTGAGCAGTTCTTC CASSLDYEPTEQFF
14 TRBJ1-5 NA TRBV20-1 NA TGCAGTGCTACCCAGGGATTAAGCAATCAGCCCCAGCATTTT CSATQGLSNQPQHF
12 TRBJ2-1 NA TRBV7-2 NA TGTGCCAGCAGCCTACGTGTCTCAGAGCAGTTCTTC CASSLRVSEQFF
15 TRBJ2-1 NA TRBV6-2/TRBV6-3 NA TGTGCCAGCAGTGTCTTTACAGGCCCCTACAATGAGCAGTTCTTC CASSVFTGPYNEQFF
14 TRBJ2-7 NA TRBV3-1 TRBD1 TGTGCCAGCAGCTCCGGGACAGGGGGCAACGAGCAGTACTTC CASSSGTGGNEQYF
15 TRBJ1-1 NA TRBV7-2 NA TGTGCCAGCAGCTTAGGTGGTTCCCCTCTGACTGAAGCTTTCTTT CASSLGGSPLTEAFF
15 TRBJ2-5 few TRBV7-2 TRBD1 TGTGCCAGCAGCTCGGGACAGGGAGGGCGAGAGACCCAGTACTTC CASSSGQGGRETQYF
15 TRBJ2-1 few TRBV5-1 NA TGCGCCAGCAGCTTGGCTAGGGGTGGCGAATATGAGCAGTTCTTC CASSLARGGEYEQFF
17 TRBJ1-3 NA TRBV18 NA TGTGCCAGCTCACCGGCCGTTGGACAGCGCTCTGGAAACACCATATATTTT CASSPAVGQRSGNTIYF
15 TRBJ2-7 many TRBV18 TRBD2 TGTGCCAGCTCACCCCCGGGACTAGCGGGACACGAGCAGTACTTC CASSPPGLAGHEQYF
15 TRBJ1-1 few TRBV20-1 TRBD1 TGCAGTGCTTTGGGACAGGGGGCAGGAAACACTGAAGCTTTCTTT CSALGQGAGNTEAFF
16 TRBJ2-1 NA TRBV9 TRBD1 TGTGCCAGCAGCGGATGGGACAGCTTATCCTACAATGAGCAGTTCTTC CASSGWDSLSYNEQFF
15 TRBJ1-2 few TRBV5-5 NA TGTGCCAGCAGCTTTAGGTTGGAGGGGGTAGCCGGCTACACCTTC CASSFRLEGVAGYTF
12 TRBJ1-2 many TRBV5-1 NA TGCGCCAGCAGCTTGGCCTCTAGTGGCTACACCTTC CASSLASSGYTF
15 TRBJ2-1 few TRBV3-1 TRBD2 TGTGCCAGCAGCCAGACTAGCGGGAGGCTCAATGAGCAGTTCTTC CASSQTSGRLNEQFF
19 TRBJ2-3 NA TRBV27 NA TGTGCCAGCAGTCCCGCTGGGACGCTCCGAGCCGATAGCACAGATACGCAGTATTTT CASSPAGTLRADSTDTQYF
14 TRBJ1-5 few TRBV12-3/TRBV12-4 NA TGTGCCAGCAGACCGACGGATAGCAATCAGCCCCAGCATTTT CASRPTDSNQPQHF
14 TRBJ2-7 few TRBV20-1 TRBD2 TGCAGTGCTACAACTAGCGGGAGCCGCAACGAGCAGTACTTC CSATTSGSRNEQYF
13 TRBJ1-5 NA TRBV27 NA TGTGCCAGCATAACCCAAGACAATCAGCCCCAGCATTTT CASITQDNQPQHF
15 TRBJ2-1 few TRBV12-3/TRBV12-4 TRBD2 TGTGCCAGCAAACGTAGCGGGAGCTCCTACAATGAGCAGTTCTTC CASKRSGSSYNEQFF
15 TRBJ2-2 NA TRBV6-1 TRBD1 TGTGCCAGCCGACAAGGACAGGGGGCCCCCGGGGAGCTGTTTTTT CASRQGQGAPGELFF
17 TRBJ2-1 NA TRBV7-9 TRBD2 TGTGCCAGCAGCTCTAGGATGGCCAGGACTAGCTTTAATGAGCAGTTCTTC CASSSRMARTSFNEQFF
13 TRBJ2-4 NA TRBV7-8 NA TGTGCCAGCAGCTCAGCAGGGGAAAACATTCAGTACTTC CASSSAGENIQYF
15 TRBJ2-4 few TRBV6-1 NA TGTGCCAGCAACGACAGTGGGGTAGCCAAAAACATTCAGTACTTC CASNDSGVAKNIQYF
15 TRBJ1-6 many TRBV2 TRBD1 TGTGCCAGCACCCCGGCCCGGGACAGGGGCCCACCCCTCCACTTT CASTPARDRGPPLHF
18 TRBJ2-2 few TRBV18 NA TGTGCCAGCTCACCCCGGTCCGGGGGCTCAGGAAACACCGGGGAGCTGTTTTTT CASSPRSGGSGNTGELFF
14 TRBJ2-1 few TRBV25-1 NA TGTGCCAGCCCCCGCGGGACGCGTTACAATGAGCAGTTCTTC CASPRGTRYNEQFF
18 TRBJ2-5 few TRBV6-2/TRBV6-3 TRBD1 TGTGCCAGCAGTTATTGGCAGGGGGCCACCCCGTCCCAAGAGACCCAGTACTTC CASSYWQGATPSQETQYF
16 TRBJ2-1 few TRBV6-2/TRBV6-3 TRBD1 TGTGCCAGCAGTTACTTCGGGACAGGGGGCTACAATGAGCAGTTCTTC CASSYFGTGGYNEQFF
12 TRBJ2-2 NA TRBV30 NA TGTGCCTGCGTGATTAACACCGGGGAGCTGTTTTTT CACVINTGELFF
17 TRBJ1-1 NA TRBV5-6 NA TGTGCCAGCAGCTTGTTTGTTGTTCGGACACTGAGGACTGAAGCTTTCTTT CASSLFVVRTLRTEAFF